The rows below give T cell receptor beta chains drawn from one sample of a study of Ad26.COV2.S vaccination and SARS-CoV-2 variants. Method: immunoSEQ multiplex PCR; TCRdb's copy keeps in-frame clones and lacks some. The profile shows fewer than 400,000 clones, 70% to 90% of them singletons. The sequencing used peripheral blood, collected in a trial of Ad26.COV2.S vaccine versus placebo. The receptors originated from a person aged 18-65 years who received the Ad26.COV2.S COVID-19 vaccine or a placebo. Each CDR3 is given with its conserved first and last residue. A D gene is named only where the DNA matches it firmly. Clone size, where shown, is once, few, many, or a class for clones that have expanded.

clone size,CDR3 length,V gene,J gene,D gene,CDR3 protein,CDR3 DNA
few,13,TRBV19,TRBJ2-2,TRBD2,CASNSGRSGELFF,TGTGCCAGTAATTCCGGGAGGTCCGGGGAGCTGTTTTTT
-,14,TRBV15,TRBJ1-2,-,CATSRDRTDYGYTF,TGTGCCACCAGCAGAGATCGAACGGACTATGGCTACACCTTC
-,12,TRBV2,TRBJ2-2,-,CASNIDTGELFF,TGTGCCAGCAATATAGACACCGGGGAGCTGTTTTTT
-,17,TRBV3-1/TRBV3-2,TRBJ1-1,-,CASSQDQSWVGYREAFF,TGTGCCAGCAGCCAAGATCAGTCGTGGGTGGGGTACAGGGAAGCTTTCTTT
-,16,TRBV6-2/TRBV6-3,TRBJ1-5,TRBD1,CASSPPEGASNQPQHF,TGTGCCAGCAGTCCACCGGAGGGGGCCAGCAATCAGCCCCAGCATTTT
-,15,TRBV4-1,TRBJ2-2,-,CASSQWRGNTGELFF,TGCGCCAGCAGCCAATGGCGGGGGAACACCGGGGAGCTGTTTTTT
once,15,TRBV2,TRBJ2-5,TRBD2,CASIPLAGVQETQYF,TGTGCCAGCATTCCACTAGCGGGGGTGCAAGAGACCCAGTACTTC
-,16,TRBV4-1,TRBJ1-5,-,CASSQDGGIGNQPQHF,TGCGCCAGCAGCCAAGACGGAGGGATTGGCAATCAGCCCCAGCATTTT
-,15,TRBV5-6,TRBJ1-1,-,CASSLGAPSNTEAFF,TGTGCCAGCAGCTTGGGGGCTCCTTCGAACACTGAAGCTTTCTTT
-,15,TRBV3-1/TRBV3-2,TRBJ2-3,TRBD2,CASSLRGAVSDTQYF,TGTGCCAGCAGCTTGCGGGGGGCGGTCTCAGATACGCAGTATTTT
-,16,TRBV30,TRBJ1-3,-,CAWSHGAGPSGNTIYF,TGTGCCTGGAGCCATGGGGCAGGCCCCTCTGGAAACACCATATATTTT
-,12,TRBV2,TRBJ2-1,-,CASNPEDNEQFF,TGTGCCAGCAATCCAGAGGACAATGAGCAGTTCTTC
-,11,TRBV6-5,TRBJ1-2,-,CASTAGSGYTF,TGTGCCAGCACCGCAGGAAGTGGCTACACCTTC
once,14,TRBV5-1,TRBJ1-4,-,CASSFGATNEKLFF,TGCGCCAGCAGCTTTGGTGCAACTAATGAAAAACTGTTTTTT
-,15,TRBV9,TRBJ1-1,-,CASSLGGHANTEAFF,TGTGCCAGCAGCCTAGGGGGACACGCGAACACTGAAGCTTTCTTT
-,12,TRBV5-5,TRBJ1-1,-,CASSLARTEAFF,TGTGCCAGCAGCTTGGCCCGCACTGAAGCTTTCTTT
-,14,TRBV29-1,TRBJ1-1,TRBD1,CSVDLTGSDTEAFF,TGCAGCGTTGACCTGACAGGGTCGGACACTGAAGCTTTCTTT
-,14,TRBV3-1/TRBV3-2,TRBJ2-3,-,CASSQGVIRDTQYF,TGTGCCAGCAGCCAAGGGGTTATACGGGATACGCAGTATTTT
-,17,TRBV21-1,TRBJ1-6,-,CASSHDAPSSYNSPLHF,TGTGCCAGCAGCCACGACGCCCCGAGCTCCTATAATTCACCCCTCCACTTT
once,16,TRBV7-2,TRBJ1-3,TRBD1,CASRRTGTGSGNTIYF,TGTGCCAGCAGGAGAACCGGGACAGGGTCTGGAAACACCATATATTTT
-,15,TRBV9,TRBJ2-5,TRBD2,CASSMRGGLGETQYF,TGTGCCAGCAGCATGCGGGGGGGCCTCGGGGAGACCCAGTACTTC
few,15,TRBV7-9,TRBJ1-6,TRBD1,CASSLGTGENSPLHF,TGTGCCAGCAGCTTAGGGACAGGGGAGAATTCACCCCTCCACTTT
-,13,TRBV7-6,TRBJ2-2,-,CASSRGSPGELFF,TGTGCCAGCAGCCGAGGGTCCCCCGGGGAGCTGTTTTTT
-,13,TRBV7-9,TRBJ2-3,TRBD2,CASALAGRDTQYF,TGTGCCAGCGCACTAGCGGGGAGAGATACGCAGTATTTT
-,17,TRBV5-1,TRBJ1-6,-,CASSLAWEGSGNSPLHF,TGCGCCAGCAGCTTGGCCTGGGAGGGGTCGGGTAATTCACCCCTCCACTTT
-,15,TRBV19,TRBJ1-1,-,CASSIVGGEGTKAFF,TGTGCCAGTAGTATAGTAGGGGGTGAGGGAACTAAAGCTTTCTTT
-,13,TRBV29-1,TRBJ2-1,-,CSVEDWGGDEQFF,TGCAGCGTTGAGGATTGGGGGGGCGATGAGCAGTTCTTC